This section outlines one T cell receptor (beta chain) sequence together with its context. As yet, its antigen is unknown. The sample originates from a study of blood T cells in healthy people across ages. Study outcomes and limitations: Any conclusive comparison of naive versus antigen-experienced cells was prevented by using unsorted PBMCs. With age, beta diversity per million T cells declined roughly linearly, significantly by approximately 40. Diversity estimated from one million T cells was considered an underestimate.

Primed by a sample-barcoded 5' primer and a J-beta primer mix, a second PCR proceeded for 7 to 11 cycles. A single record per CDR3 protein comes from TCRdb applying MiXCR to the 5' RACE reads. This sample has over 1,500,000 distinct CDR3 sequences; 39% occur once, and the top ten carry under 30%. The V gene's germline CDR1 is SGHRS and CDR2 YFSETQ. This CDR3 region has 15 residues. V shed 1 base and J shed 5 bases, with 13 bases lying between them. Per sample, extraction of total RNA gave at least 5.5 micrograms in every case. Source material: blood. The gene calls are TRBV5-1 and TRBJ1-5, with D perhaps TRBD1 (5 bases). The TCR originated in a human donor in good health. The CDR3 loop is CASSLLGVGDQPQHF. DNA of the CDR3: TGCGCCAGCAGCTTGTTGGGGGTAGGAGATCAGCCCCAGCATTTT.